Shown below are 13 T cell receptor beta chains from a single sample sequenced in a study of T cells in Graves' hyperthyroidism and ophthalmopathy. RNA transcripts provided the source from which TCR beta CDR3 regions were amplified. An initial round of RT-PCR targeting the TCR CDR3 relied on the HTBI primer set. MiXCR, run by TCRdb on the multiplex PCR reads, gives a single entry per CDR3 protein. Here the sample spans a few hundred thousand distinct CDR3 sequences, around 42% being singletons. The material sequenced was peripheral blood or thyroid tissue (not recorded which). Source of these receptors: a woman aged 18-35 years with Graves' hyperthyroidism.

The rearrangement uses TRBV7-3 and TRBJ2-4, with a possible D match to TRBD2 (6 bases). Looked up from germline, CDR1 is SGHTA and CDR2 is FQGTGA. Trimming removed 1 base at V and 8 bases at J, with 12 bases between. This CDR3 region has 14 residues. The CDR3 loop reads CASSLNAGNDIQYF. The DNA of the CDR3 is TGTGCCAGCAGCTTAAATGCGGGGAACGACATTCAGTACTTC.

The table lists this clonotype with a count of one. The chain links TRBV19 to TRBJ1-1; D is uncertain. The germline V gene encodes CDR1 LNHDA and CDR2 SQIVND (reference sequence). The CDR3 length is 12 residues. V was clipped by 8 bases and J by 4 bases, with 11 bases between them. CDR3: CASRSDTTEAFF. CDR3 DNA sequence: TGTGCCAGTCGTTCGGATACCACTGAAGCTTTCTTT.

V and J are TRBV10-3 and TRBJ1-5; no definite D call. CDR1 and CDR2 from the germline V gene are ENHRY and SYGVKD. This CDR3 region has 14 residues. V was trimmed by 10 bases and J by 7 bases, leaving 20 bases between them. CDR3 nucleotide sequence: TGTGCCACCACCTCGAGTGCGGATGAGCAGCCCCAGCATTTT. Its translation: CATTSSADEQPQHF.

The rearrangement joins TRBV5-1 to TRBJ2-2; no reliable D call. The CDR3 is 13 residues long. From germline, CDR1 is SGHRS and CDR2 YFSETQ. V lost 0 bases to trimming and J lost 9 bases, with 9 bases between them. The CDR3: CASSLAGSRELFF. The CDR3 DNA reads as TGCGCCAGCAGCTTGGCGGGTAGCAGGGAGCTGTTTTTT.

Comment on this clonotype: At one end, the junction sequence differs from germline, possibly due to a read error. The rearrangement joins TRBV5-5 to TRBJ2-7; D is possibly TRBD2 (5 bases). The V gene's germline CDR1 is SGHKS and CDR2 YYEKEE (reference sequence). The CDR3 runs to 15 residues. CDR3 residues: CASSLRFTSSYEQYF. DNA for the CDR3: TGCGCCAGCAGCTTGCGTTTCACTAGCTCCTACGAGCAGTACTTC.

The rearrangement links TRBV15 to TRBJ2-6; D perhaps matches TRBD2 (5 bases). Trimming shortened V by 3 bases and J by 0 bases, and 9 bases separated the two germline ends. This CDR3 is built from 16 residues. Germline CDR1 and CDR2: LNHNV and YYDKDF (reference sequence). In DNA, the CDR3 is TGTGCCACCAGCAGCCTCGGGGACTCTGGGGCCAACGTCCTGACTTTC. This encodes CATSSLGDSGANVLTF.

Note on this clonotype: One end of the junction varies from germline; a read error may be responsible. The genes are TRBV2 and TRBJ2-7; 10 bases are a match to TRBD1. The CDR3 is made up of 15 amino acids. The germline V gene has CDR1 SNHLY and CDR2 FYNNEI. The CDR3 nucleotides are TGTGCCGGCAGCCTGCGACAGGGGGCTCCCTACGAGCAGTACTTC. This translates into CAGSLRQGAPYEQYF.

This clonotype was found a few times. The chain has TRBV27 and TRBJ2-3; no definite D call. Germline-derived CDR1 and CDR2 are MNHEY and SMNVEV (reference sequence). The V end was cut by 5 bases, the J end by 6 bases, with 18 bases between. The CDR3 loop spans 15 amino acids. This CDR3 reads CASSHIRPVGDTQYF. The CDR3 coding sequence is TGTGCCAGCAGTCATATACGTCCCGTGGGGGATACGCAGTATTTT.

The sample holds many counts of this clonotype. DNA of the CDR3: TGTGCCAGCAGTGACTCGAACCCAGCTAACTATGGCTACACCTTC. Its protein is CASSDSNPANYGYTF. This chain links TRBV6-4 with TRBJ1-2; D unresolved. The V end was cut by 0 bases, the J end by 0 bases, with 8 bases between. The CDR3 is 15 residues long. CDR1 is MRHNA, CDR2 SNTAGT, per germline.

There are many counts of this clonotype. The chain's CDR3 is CATSRGGRHNSPLHF. CDR3 sequence (DNA): TGTGCCACCAGCAGAGGCGGGCGGCACAATTCACCCCTCCACTTT. The chain joins TRBV15 to TRBJ1-6; D unresolved. Trimming cost V 1 base and J 7 bases, with 11 bases left between them. The germline V gene has CDR1 LNHNV and CDR2 YYDKDF (reference sequence). This CDR3 region has 15 residues.

Concerning this clonotype: Since no conserved phenylalanine or tryptophan closes the CDR3, a read error is the likely cause. It is unclear where the CDR3 begins or ends on the DNA, so no DNA is shown, and the CDR3 is as TCRdb lists it. This chain connects TRBV7-9 to TRBJ1-1; no check of the table's D call, TRBD1, against the DNA was made. Germline CDR1 SEHNR, CDR2 FQNEAQ (reference sequence). With termini counted, the CDR3 has 10 amino acids. CDR3 region: CASSPPDRGP.

This clonotype showed up just once. V and J are TRBV24-1 and TRBJ2-1; D is perhaps TRBD2 (5 bases). In germline, CDR1 is KGHDR, CDR2 SFDVKD. The CDR3 extends over 16 amino acids. Trimming took off 3 bases at V and 0 bases at J, with 11 bases between the two ends. The CDR3 nucleotides read TGTGCCACCAGTGATCCCCCGGGGAGCTCCTACAATGAGCAGTTCTTC. The encoded protein is CATSDPPGSSYNEQFF.

The chain carries TRBV12-3 or TRBV12-4 and TRBJ1-5; D not resolved. V shed 2 bases and J shed 11 bases, with 16 bases lying between them. The CDR3 length is 14 residues. The CDR3 sequence is CASSLSSGQETQHF. The CDR3 DNA reads as TGTGCCAGCAGTTTATCTAGCGGCCAAGAGACCCAGCATTTT.